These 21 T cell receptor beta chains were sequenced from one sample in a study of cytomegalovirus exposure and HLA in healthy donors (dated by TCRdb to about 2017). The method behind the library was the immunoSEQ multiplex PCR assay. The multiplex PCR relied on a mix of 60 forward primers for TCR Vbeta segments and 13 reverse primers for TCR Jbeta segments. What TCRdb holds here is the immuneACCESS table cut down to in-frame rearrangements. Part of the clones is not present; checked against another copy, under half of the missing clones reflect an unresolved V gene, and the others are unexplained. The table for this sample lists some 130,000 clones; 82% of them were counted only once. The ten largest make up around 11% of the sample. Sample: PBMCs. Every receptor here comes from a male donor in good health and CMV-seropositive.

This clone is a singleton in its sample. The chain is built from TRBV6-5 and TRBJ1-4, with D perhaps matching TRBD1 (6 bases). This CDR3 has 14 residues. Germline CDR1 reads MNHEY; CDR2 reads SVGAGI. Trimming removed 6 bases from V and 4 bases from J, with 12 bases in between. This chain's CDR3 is CASSTGWGNEKLFF. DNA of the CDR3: TGTGCCAGCAGCACAGGGTGGGGTAATGAAAAACTGTTTTTT.

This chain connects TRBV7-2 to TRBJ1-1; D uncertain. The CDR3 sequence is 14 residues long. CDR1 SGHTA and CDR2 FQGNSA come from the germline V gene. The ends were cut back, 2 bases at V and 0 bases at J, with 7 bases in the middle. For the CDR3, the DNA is TGTGCCAGCAGCTTACCCACAGTGAACACTGAAGCTTTCTTT. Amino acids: CASSLPTVNTEAFF.

The CDR3 spells CASSSTGAEQYF. The CDR3 coding sequence is TGTGCCAGCAGCTCGACAGGGGCCGAGCAGTACTTC. The rearrangement links TRBV5-6 to TRBJ2-5; the match to TRBD1 covers 8 bases. The J call is in doubt because the DNA end fits TRBJ2-7 better. Germline CDR1 reads SGHDT; CDR2 reads YYEEEE. The CDR3 covers 12 residues.

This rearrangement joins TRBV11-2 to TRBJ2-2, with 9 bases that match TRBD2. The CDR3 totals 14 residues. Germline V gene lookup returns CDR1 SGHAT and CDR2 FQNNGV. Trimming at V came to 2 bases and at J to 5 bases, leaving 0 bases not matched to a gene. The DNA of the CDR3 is TGTGCCAGCAGCTTACTAGCGGGGACCGGGGAGCTGTTTTTT. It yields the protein CASSLLAGTGELFF.

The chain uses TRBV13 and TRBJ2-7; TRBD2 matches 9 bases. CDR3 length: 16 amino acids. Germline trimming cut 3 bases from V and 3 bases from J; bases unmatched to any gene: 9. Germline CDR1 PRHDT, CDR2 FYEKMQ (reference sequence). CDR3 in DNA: TGTGCCAGCAGCTTGGAGCGGGAGGCCCTAGTCTACGAGCAGTACTTC. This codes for CASSLEREALVYEQYF.

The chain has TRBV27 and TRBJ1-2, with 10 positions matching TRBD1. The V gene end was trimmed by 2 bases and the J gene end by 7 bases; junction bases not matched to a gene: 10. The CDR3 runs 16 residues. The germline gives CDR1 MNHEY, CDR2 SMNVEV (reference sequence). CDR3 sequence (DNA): TGTGCCAGCAGTTTAGAGGCGACAGGGGGCGTCAGTGGCTACACCTTC. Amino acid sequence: CASSLEATGGVSGYTF.

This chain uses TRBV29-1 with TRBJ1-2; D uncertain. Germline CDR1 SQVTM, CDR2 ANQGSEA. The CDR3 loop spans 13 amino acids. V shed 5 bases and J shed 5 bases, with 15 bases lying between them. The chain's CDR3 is CSVYPGRVYGYTF. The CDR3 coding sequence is TGCAGCGTTTACCCGGGGAGGGTTTATGGCTACACCTTC.

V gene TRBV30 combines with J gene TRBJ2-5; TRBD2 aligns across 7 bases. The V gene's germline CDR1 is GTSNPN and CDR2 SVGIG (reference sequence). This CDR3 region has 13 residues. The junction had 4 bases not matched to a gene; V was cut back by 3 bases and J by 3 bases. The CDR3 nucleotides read TGTGCCTGGAGCGTCGCGGGAGAAGAGACCCAGTACTTC. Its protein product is CAWSVAGEETQYF.

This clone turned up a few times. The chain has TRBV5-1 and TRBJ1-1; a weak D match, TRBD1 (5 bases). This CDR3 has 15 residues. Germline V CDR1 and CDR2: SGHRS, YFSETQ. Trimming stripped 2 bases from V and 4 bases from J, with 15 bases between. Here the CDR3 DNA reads TGCGCCAGCAGCTTTCACGGGGCCGGGGGCACTGAAGCTTTCTTT. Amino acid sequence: CASSFHGAGGTEAFF.

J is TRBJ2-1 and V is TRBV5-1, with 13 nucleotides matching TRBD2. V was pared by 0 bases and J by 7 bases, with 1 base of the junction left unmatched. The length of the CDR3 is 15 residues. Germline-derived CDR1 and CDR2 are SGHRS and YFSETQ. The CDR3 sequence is CASSLEGLAGNEQFF. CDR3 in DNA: TGCGCCAGCAGCTTGGAGGGACTAGCGGGAAATGAGCAGTTCTTC.

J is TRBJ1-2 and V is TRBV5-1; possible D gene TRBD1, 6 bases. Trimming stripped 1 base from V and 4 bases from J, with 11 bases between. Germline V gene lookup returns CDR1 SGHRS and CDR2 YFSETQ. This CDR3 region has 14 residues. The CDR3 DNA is TGCGCCAGCAGCTTGAGCGGGGGCACCTATGGCTACACCTTC. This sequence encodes CASSLSGGTYGYTF.

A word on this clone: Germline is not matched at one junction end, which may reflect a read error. This CDR3 reads CSSSLVAGVNEQFF. CDR3 nucleotides: TGTTCCAGCAGCTTAGTAGCGGGAGTTAATGAGCAGTTCTTC. The chain recombines TRBV7-9 with TRBJ2-1; 9 bases are shared with TRBD2. The CDR3 length is 14 residues. CDR1 is SEHNR and CDR2 is FQNEAQ in the germline V gene (reference sequence).

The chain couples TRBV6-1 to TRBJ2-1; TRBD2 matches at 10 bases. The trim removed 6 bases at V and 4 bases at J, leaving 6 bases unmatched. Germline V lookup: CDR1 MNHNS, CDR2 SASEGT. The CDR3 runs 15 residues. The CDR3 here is CASRMEAGGYNEQFF. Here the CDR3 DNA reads TGTGCCAGCAGGATGGAAGCGGGAGGGTACAATGAGCAGTTCTTC.

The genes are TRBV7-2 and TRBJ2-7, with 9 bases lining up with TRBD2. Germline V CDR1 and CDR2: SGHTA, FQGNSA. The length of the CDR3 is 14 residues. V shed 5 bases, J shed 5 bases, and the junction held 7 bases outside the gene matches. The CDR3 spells CASSPQREVNEQYF. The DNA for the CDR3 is TGTGCCAGCAGCCCCCAGCGGGAGGTAAACGAGCAGTACTTC.

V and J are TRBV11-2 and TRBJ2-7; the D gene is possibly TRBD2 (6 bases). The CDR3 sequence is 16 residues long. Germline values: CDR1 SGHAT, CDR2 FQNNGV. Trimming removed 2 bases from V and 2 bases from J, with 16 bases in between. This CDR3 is CASSLWYSGEPYEQYF. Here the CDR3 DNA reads TGTGCCAGCAGCTTATGGTACTCGGGAGAACCCTACGAGCAGTACTTC.

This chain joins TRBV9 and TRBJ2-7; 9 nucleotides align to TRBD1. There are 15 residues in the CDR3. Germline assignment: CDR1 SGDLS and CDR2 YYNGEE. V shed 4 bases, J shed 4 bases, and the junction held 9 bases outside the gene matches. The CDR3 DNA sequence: TGTGCCAGCAGCTTATCCTCGGACAGGGGATACGAGCAGTACTTC. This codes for CASSLSSDRGYEQYF. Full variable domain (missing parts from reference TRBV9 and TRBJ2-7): DSGVTQTPKHLITATGQRVTLRCSPRSGDLSVYWYQQSLDQGLQFLIQYYNGEERAKGNILERFSAQQFPDLHSELNLSSLELGDSALYFCASSLSSDRGYEQYFGPGTRLTVT.

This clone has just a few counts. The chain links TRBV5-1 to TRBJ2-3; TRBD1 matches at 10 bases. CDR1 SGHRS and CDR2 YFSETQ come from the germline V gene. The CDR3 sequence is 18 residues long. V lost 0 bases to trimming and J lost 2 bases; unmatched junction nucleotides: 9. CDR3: CASSLAPGQGIVTDTQYF. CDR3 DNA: TGCGCCAGCAGCTTGGCTCCGGGACAGGGGATAGTCACAGATACGCAGTATTTT.

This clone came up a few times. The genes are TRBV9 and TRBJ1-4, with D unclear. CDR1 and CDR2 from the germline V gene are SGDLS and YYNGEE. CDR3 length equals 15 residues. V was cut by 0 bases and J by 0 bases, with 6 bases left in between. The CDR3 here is CASSVAEATNEKLFF. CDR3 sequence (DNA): TGTGCCAGCAGCGTAGCCGAGGCAACTAATGAAAAACTGTTTTTT.

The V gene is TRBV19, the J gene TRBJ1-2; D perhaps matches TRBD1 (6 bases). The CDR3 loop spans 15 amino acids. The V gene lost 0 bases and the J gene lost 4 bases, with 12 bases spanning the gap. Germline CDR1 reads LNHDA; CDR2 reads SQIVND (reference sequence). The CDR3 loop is CASSIDWTALYGYTF. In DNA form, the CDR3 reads TGTGCCAGTAGTATAGATTGGACAGCTCTCTATGGCTACACCTTC.

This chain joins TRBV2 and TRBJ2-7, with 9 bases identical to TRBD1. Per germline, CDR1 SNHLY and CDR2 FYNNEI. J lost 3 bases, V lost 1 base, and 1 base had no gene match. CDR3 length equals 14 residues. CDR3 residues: CASSEGDRVYEQYF. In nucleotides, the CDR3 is TGTGCCAGCAGTGAAGGGGACAGGGTCTACGAGCAGTACTTC.

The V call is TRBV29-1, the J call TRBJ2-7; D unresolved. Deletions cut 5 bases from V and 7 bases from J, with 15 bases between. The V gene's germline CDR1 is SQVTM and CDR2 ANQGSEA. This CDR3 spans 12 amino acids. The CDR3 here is CSVQTRRLEQYF. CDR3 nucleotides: TGCAGCGTTCAAACCCGGAGATTAGAGCAGTACTTC.